The 15 T cell receptor beta chains listed next were all sequenced from one sample in a study of immune cell composition in non-small cell lung cancer. The data were produced by immunoSEQ multiplex PCR, yet TCRdb's version contains in-frame clones alone and is incomplete. This sample yields around 6,500 clones, of which approximately 61% are seen a single time; approximately 12% belongs to the top ten. Normal lung was sampled as far from the tumour as possible, at least 3 cm. The specimen sequenced was non-adjacent lung tissue. These receptors were collected from a human donor with non-small cell lung cancer.

This clone is labeled medium-sized. The rearrangement joins TRBV9 to TRBJ2-7, with TRBD1 as a possible D gene (6 bases). Germline loops: CDR1 SGDLS, CDR2 YYNGEE. V was cut by 4 bases and J by 5 bases, with 16 bases left in between. The CDR3 runs to 14 residues. The CDR3 loop reads CASSPHDDRNEQYF. In DNA form, the CDR3 reads TGTGCCAGCAGCCCACACGACGACAGGAACGAGCAGTACTTC.

The gene calls are TRBV7-2 and TRBJ2-3; TRBD1 is a possible D gene (6 bases). The CDR3 is made up of 14 amino acids. Germline V gene sequence: CDR1 SGHTA, CDR2 FQGNSA. With 0 bases removed from V and 11 bases from J, the gap between germline ends came to 15 bases. The CDR3 DNA reads as TGTGCCAGCAGCTTAGCGCTCGACAGGCCAGGGCAGTATTTT. It codes for CASSLALDRPGQYF.

The chain links TRBV2 to TRBJ1-4; 7 nucleotides align to TRBD1. This CDR3 is 14 amino acids long. Trimming cost V 8 bases and J 0 bases; bases outside gene matches: 3. Per germline, CDR1 SNHLY and CDR2 FYNNEI. The CDR3 reads CASWDSATNEKLFF. The CDR3 bases are TGTGCCAGCTGGGACAGTGCAACTAATGAAAAACTGTTTTTT.

This sequence joins TRBV28 and TRBJ2-2; 7 bases are a match to TRBD2. CDR3 size: 16 residues. Germline CDR1 reads MDHEN; CDR2 reads SYDVKM. The junction had 8 bases not matched to a gene; V was cut back by 4 bases and J by 3 bases. The CDR3 spells CASSWFGGGDTGELFF. The CDR3 DNA reads TGTGCCAGCAGTTGGTTTGGCGGGGGAGACACCGGGGAGCTGTTTTTT.

This clone was recorded once. J is TRBJ1-2 and V is TRBV28, with 10 bases identical to TRBD1. Losses at the gene ends were 6 bases for V and 7 bases for J; bases not matched to a gene: 8. CDR3 length equals 14 residues. Looked up from germline, CDR1 is MDHEN and CDR2 is SYDVKM. The CDR3: CASRYLDRGSGYTF. For the CDR3, the DNA is TGTGCCAGCAGATATTTGGACAGGGGGAGTGGCTACACCTTC.

V is TRBV30 and J is TRBJ1-3; D is uncertain. V lost 6 bases and J lost 6, with 6 bases in between. Per the germline V gene, CDR1 is GTSNPN and CDR2 is SVGIG (reference sequence). The CDR3 consists of 10 residues. CDR3 region: CACTTNTIYF. The CDR3 DNA is TGTGCCTGTACTACAAACACCATATATTTT.

V is TRBV2 and J is TRBJ2-3; TRBD2 agrees at 9 bases. The CDR3 loop spans 16 amino acids. V gave up 5 bases and J gave up 0 bases; unmatched junction bases: 6. CDR1 and CDR2 from the germline V gene are SNHLY and FYNNEI. The CDR3 nucleotides read TGTGCCAGCAGTACGGGACTAGCAGGAAGCACAGATACGCAGTATTTT. As protein: CASSTGLAGSTDTQYF.

The J gene is TRBJ1-2, the V gene TRBV6-1; D may be TRBD1 (6 bases). The germline gives CDR1 MNHNS, CDR2 SASEGT. The CDR3 has 14 residues. V was clipped by 0 bases and J by 10 bases, with 15 bases between them. The CDR3 DNA reads TGTGCCAGCAGTGAAGCCCGTGGCCAGGGGCCCTACACCTTC. Protein product: CASSEARGQGPYTF.

This clone was counted only a few times. The rearrangement joins TRBV18 to TRBJ2-5; D unresolved. Trimming removed 0 bases at V and 3 bases at J, with 5 bases between. CDR1 is KGHSH, CDR2 LQKENI, per germline. The CDR3 length is 13 residues. The CDR3 region is CASSPPSEETQYF. The DNA for the CDR3 is TGTGCCAGCTCACCACCCTCAGAAGAGACCCAGTACTTC.

The genes are TRBV10-3 and TRBJ1-2, with D possibly TRBD1 on 6 matching bases. The CDR3 contains 13 residues. V gave up 4 bases and J gave up 7 bases, with 13 bases separating them. Germline V lookup: CDR1 ENHRY, CDR2 SYGVKD. The CDR3 coding sequence is TGTGCCATCAGTGGGTCACTAGGGGGTGGCTACACCTTC. Amino acid sequence: CAISGSLGGGYTF.

The chain couples TRBV5-1 to TRBJ1-2; TRBD1 matches 10 bases. The V and J ends lost 0 bases and 6 bases, in that order; junction bases with no gene match: 5. The germline V gene has CDR1 SGHRS and CDR2 YFSETQ. CDR3 length: 15 amino acids. CDR3 loop: CASSLGGQGTNGYTF. CDR3 in DNA: TGCGCCAGCAGCTTGGGGGGACAGGGGACCAATGGCTACACCTTC.

CDR3 sequence reads: CASSPRGGTSGVEQYF. The CDR3 DNA follows: TGTGCCAGCAGTCCAAGGGGGGGGACTAGCGGGGTAGAGCAGTACTTC. This chain uses TRBV27 with TRBJ2-7; 13 bases are a match to TRBD2. Trimming at V came to 5 bases and at J to 7 bases, leaving 11 bases not matched to a gene. CDR1 MNHEY and CDR2 SMNVEV come from the germline V gene (reference sequence). This CDR3 spans 16 amino acids.

By sample fraction, this clone is medium-sized. This chain uses TRBV9 with TRBJ1-5; no clear D gene. The CDR3 covers 15 residues. The V and J ends lost 2 bases and 5 bases respectively, with 14 bases between them. From germline, CDR1 is SGDLS and CDR2 YYNGEE. CDR3: CASSVNPEGDQPQHF. In nucleotides, the CDR3 is TGTGCCAGCAGCGTTAACCCAGAGGGTGATCAGCCCCAGCATTTT. The variable domain in full, with the rest retrieved from reference TRBV9 and TRBJ1-5, is DSGVTQTPKHLITATGQRVTLRCSPRSGDLSVYWYQQSLDQGLQFLIQYYNGEERAKGNILERFSAQQFPDLHSELNLSSLELGDSALYFCASSVNPEGDQPQHFGDGTRLSIL.

The DNA of the CDR3 is TGTGCCAGCAGCTTGGGGAGCGTAGAGACCCAGTACTTC. This codes for CASSLGSVETQYF. The V and J genes are TRBV5-6 and TRBJ2-5; no firm D call. Germline V gene data show CDR1 as SGHDT and CDR2 as YYEEEE. The V and J ends lost 0 bases and 4 bases respectively, with 7 bases between them. This CDR3 has 13 residues. The full variable domain, rest sourced from reference TRBV5-6 and TRBJ2-5, is DAGVTQSPTHLIKTRGQQVTLRCSPKSGHDTVSWYQQALGQGPQFIFQYYEEEERQRGNFPDRFSGHQFPNYSSELNVNALLLGDSALYLCASSLGSVETQYFGPGTRLLVL.

The rearrangement joins TRBV5-4 to TRBJ2-5, with TRBD1 as a possible D gene (6 bases). Trimming took 3 bases from V and 2 from J, leaving 11 bases between them. Germline values: CDR1 SGHNT, CDR2 YYREEE (reference sequence). This CDR3 spans 14 amino acids. The CDR3 coding sequence is TGTGCCAGCAGCTCCGGGACAAATCAAGAGACCCAGTACTTC. Protein: CASSSGTNQETQYF.